Below, 15 T cell receptor beta chains from the same sample are listed, as sequenced in a study of a mutant IDH1 vaccine in newly diagnosed glioma. Regarding time point: baseline, week 1 (first vaccination visit). Treatment in this sample: pre-vaccination baseline after standard-of-care therapy. The protocol was immunoSEQ multiplex PCR, while the TCRdb copy is restricted to in-frame clones and leaves out a portion. This table has tens of thousands of clones, 91% appearing once. The sample was PBMCs, taken from a glioma patient treated with radiotherapy, temozolomide or both. The origin of the receptors is a man aged 25 to 40 with glioma.

The J gene is TRBJ1-2, the V gene TRBV5-1; D call uncertain. This CDR3 has 14 residues. From germline, CDR1 is SGHRS and CDR2 YFSETQ. V dropped 3 bases and J dropped 6 bases, with 15 bases sitting between them. The CDR3 here is CASSSGEAGNGYTF. The CDR3 nucleotides read TGCGCCAGCAGCTCCGGGGAGGCGGGGAATGGCTACACCTTC.

The rearrangement joins TRBV6-6 to TRBJ1-5; D gene unclear. Germline CDR1 MNHNY, CDR2 SVGAGI (reference sequence). V was cut by 7 bases and J by 4 bases, with 11 bases left in between. The CDR3 covers 13 residues. CDR3 amino acids: CASTSGMNQPQHF. Written as DNA, the CDR3 is TGTGCCAGCACTAGCGGTATGAATCAGCCCCAGCATTTT.

This chain joins TRBV7-2 and TRBJ1-1, with D possibly TRBD1 on 5 matching bases. CDR3 length: 13 amino acids. Germline V gene sequence: CDR1 SGHTA, CDR2 FQGNSA. V shed 5 bases and J shed 2 bases, with 9 bases lying between them. The CDR3 DNA is TGTGCCAGCAGCCGGGGCCCTAACACTGAAGCTTTCTTT. Translation: CASSRGPNTEAFF.

The sample holds a few counts of this clone. V usage is TRBV6-4 and J usage is TRBJ2-2, with 11 bases matching TRBD2. Germline values: CDR1 MRHNA, CDR2 SNTAGT. CDR3 length equals 15 residues. CDR3 residues: CATSGSNGDTGELFF. The CDR3 bases are TGTGCAACTAGCGGGAGTAACGGCGACACCGGGGAGCTGTTTTTT.

The V and J genes are TRBV11-2 and TRBJ2-7, with D uncertain. The germline V gene encodes CDR1 SGHAT and CDR2 FQNNGV. This CDR3 region has 10 residues. Deletions cut 6 bases from V and 7 bases from J, with 7 bases between. The CDR3 is CASRAGEQYF. The CDR3 nucleotides read TGTGCCAGCAGGGCTGGGGAGCAGTACTTC.

The V gene is TRBV27, the J gene TRBJ2-1, with 9 bases identical to TRBD2. CDR3 length equals 14 residues. CDR1 is MNHEY and CDR2 is SMNVEV in the germline V gene (reference sequence). J gave up 4 bases and V 5 bases, and 3 bases lay outside the gene matches. The DNA for the CDR3 is TGTGCCAGCAGTCTACTAGCGGGTTACAATGAGCAGTTCTTC. It translates to CASSLLAGYNEQFF.

The chain employs TRBV18 and TRBJ1-4; 7 bases match TRBD1. CDR1 and CDR2 from the germline V gene are KGHSH and LQKENI. CDR3 length: 14 amino acids. V shed 6 bases and J 3 bases; nucleotides not matched to a gene: 4. CDR3 amino acids: CASSRRGANEKLFF. The CDR3 DNA reads as TGTGCCAGCTCGCGCAGGGGGGCTAATGAAAAACTGTTTTTT.

The V gene is TRBV6-4, the J gene TRBJ2-3, with D tentatively TRBD2 (5 bases). The CDR3 is 15 residues long. V lost 2 bases to trimming and J lost 3 bases, with 12 bases between them. CDR1 is MRHNA and CDR2 is SNTAGT in the germline V gene. The CDR3 DNA reads TGTGCCAGCAGTGACGACTACAGTCGGACAGATACGCAGTATTTT. Its translation is CASSDDYSRTDTQYF.

The V gene is TRBV25-1, the J gene TRBJ1-2, with D possibly being TRBD1 (5 bases). CDR3 length: 14 residues. Per the germline V gene, CDR1 is MGHDK and CDR2 is SYGVNS. V lost 6 bases, J lost 8 bases, and 19 bases lay in between. CDR3 sequence (DNA): TGTGCCAGCAGAGGGGACGTACGGACGAGGGGCTACACCTTC. Amino acid sequence: CASRGDVRTRGYTF.

About this clone: A read error may produce the germline difference seen at one junction end. CDR3 sequence reads: CARSNRGPLSWANVLTF. The CDR3 DNA reads TGTGCCAGAAGCAACAGGGGGCCCCTCTCTTGGGCCAACGTCCTGACTTTC. V gene TRBV5-3 combines with J gene TRBJ2-6, with 9 bases lining up with TRBD1. TRBV5-3 is given ORF status, its function remaining uncertain. This CDR3 spans 17 amino acids.

CDR3 residues: CASSQSRGGVVGYTF. As DNA, the CDR3 is TGTGCCAGCAGCCAATCGCGAGGAGGTGTTGTTGGCTACACCTTC. The rearrangement links TRBV16 to TRBJ1-2; D uncertain. Germline CDR1 KGHSY, CDR2 FQNENV. The CDR3 runs to 15 residues. Trimming took 0 bases from V and 7 from J, leaving 15 bases between them.

This clone was counted between two and nine times. This chain connects TRBV5-1 to TRBJ2-5; 11 bases match TRBD1. The CDR3 has 16 residues. V was pared by 4 bases and J by 5 bases, with 10 bases of the junction left unmatched. The germline gives CDR1 SGHRS, CDR2 YFSETQ. This CDR3 reads CASSAGTGGDPETQYF. CDR3 in DNA: TGCGCCAGCAGCGCCGGGACAGGGGGGGATCCGGAGACCCAGTACTTC.

The chain couples TRBV5-1 to TRBJ2-1; 8 nucleotides align to TRBD2. J was trimmed by 4 bases and V by 3 bases; bases with no gene match: 9. Germline CDR1 reads SGHRS; CDR2 reads YFSETQ. CDR3 length equals 16 residues. CDR3 DNA: TGCGCCAGCAGCTCCTCACTAGCGGCGGGGTACAATGAGCAGTTCTTC. It yields the protein CASSSSLAAGYNEQFF.

The chain couples TRBV6-5 to TRBJ2-7, with D possibly called TRBD1 or TRBD2 (5 bases each). CDR1 is MNHEY and CDR2 is SVGAGI in the germline V gene. V lost 0 bases and J lost 0, with 12 bases in between. The CDR3 is made up of 16 amino acids. CDR3 sequence reads: CASSYSSGTASYEQYF. CDR3 nucleotide sequence: TGTGCCAGCAGTTACTCTTCCGGGACGGCCTCCTACGAGCAGTACTTC.

The rearrangement uses TRBV5-4 and TRBJ1-4; TRBD1 is a possible D gene (6 bases). The germline gives CDR1 SGHNT, CDR2 YYREEE (reference sequence). V shed 0 bases and J shed 7 bases, with 16 bases lying between them. CDR3 length: 16 amino acids. The CDR3 protein is CASSLGTVGEGEKLFF. The CDR3 region has the DNA TGTGCCAGCAGCTTGGGGACAGTCGGTGAGGGTGAAAAACTGTTTTTT. The whole variable domain, filled in from reference TRBV5-4 and TRBJ1-4, reads ETGVTQSPTHLIKTRGQQVTLRCSSQSGHNTVSWYQQALGQGPQFIFQYYREEENGRGNFPPRFSGLQFPNYSSELNVNALELDDSALYLCASSLGTVGEGEKLFFGSGTQLSVL.